This TCR beta chain was recovered during a study of CD8+CD57+ T cells in acquired aplastic anemia. It was genomic DNA that served as the template for profiling TCR beta VDJ and CDR3. TCRdb redid the calling of the reads with MiXCR, one entry per CDR3 protein. Seen here are about 70,000 distinct CDR3 sequences, 45% to 55% observed once, and the top ten hold around 8.8%. At least ten counts were recorded for this clonotype. This CDR3 has 12 residues. Germline V gives CDR1 DFQATT, CDR2 SNEGSKA (reference sequence). V lost 3 bases and J 3 bases, leaving 9 bases between the germline ends. The sequenced material came from sorted CD4+, CD8+, or CD8+CD57+ T cells (not recorded which) from PBMCs. The origin of this receptor is a human donor in good health, serving as a control. This rearrangement joins TRBV20-1 to TRBJ2-7; D is undetermined. The CDR3 DNA reads TGCAGTGCTAGCAACACCTTCTACGAGCAGTACTTC. This sequence encodes CSASNTFYEQYF.